One sample yielded the 7 T cell receptor beta chains listed below, sequenced in a study of OX40 agonist ivuxolimab in advanced cancers. Here immunoSEQ multiplex PCR was the method, and the copy in TCRdb shows in-frame clones only, minus some. The repertoire consists of under 50,000 clones, with about 90% occurring once and the leading ten covering around 3.3%. Sequenced here: CD4+ or CD8+ T cells sorted from blood, sampled in a trial of the OX40 agonist ivuxolimab. These receptors originate from an adult with an advanced solid tumor such as melanoma, head and neck, liver or kidney cancer.

In regard to this clone: The sample holds other DNA sequences that translate to the same CDR3. The chain recombines TRBV5-1 with TRBJ2-1; 12 positions match TRBD2. After removal of 4 bases from V and 4 bases from J, the junction contained 3 bases not matched to a gene. The germline V gene has CDR1 SGHRS and CDR2 YFSETQ. The CDR3 is made up of 15 amino acids. The CDR3 sequence: CASSRTSGTYNEQFF. In nucleotides, the CDR3 is TGCGCCAGCAGCAGGACTAGCGGGACATACAATGAGCAGTTCTTC.

V is TRBV28 and J is TRBJ2-7, with 11 bases lining up with TRBD2. V trimming: 7 bases; J trimming: 6 bases; junction bases outside the gene matches: 14. The CDR3 extends over 16 amino acids. Germline V lookup: CDR1 MDHEN, CDR2 SYDVKM. The CDR3 DNA sequence: TGTGCCAGCAAACTCGTGGCTAGCGGGAGGTCGGGCGAGCAGTACTTC. Its protein product is CASKLVASGRSGEQYF.

The chain links TRBV6-5 to TRBJ1-3; D remains unclear. Trimming pared 5 bases from V and 2 bases from J, leaving 13 bases between. There are 15 residues in the CDR3. Per germline, CDR1 MNHEY and CDR2 SVGAGI. CDR3 DNA: TGTGCCAGCAGTACTACAGCCCAAGCTGGAAACACCATATATTTT. This codes for CASSTTAQAGNTIYF.

The V call is TRBV9, the J call TRBJ2-2; 7 nucleotides agree with TRBD2. J gave up 1 base and V 4 bases, and 4 bases lay outside the gene matches. CDR3 length: 15 amino acids. Germline CDR1 reads SGDLS; CDR2 reads YYNGEE. CDR3 coding DNA: TGTGCCAGCAGCAAGGGACTACGGAACACCGGGGAGCTGTTTTTT. As protein: CASSKGLRNTGELFF.

The gene calls are TRBV2 and TRBJ1-5; the match to TRBD1 covers 7 bases. Germline V gene lookup returns CDR1 SNHLY and CDR2 FYNNEI. The CDR3 loop spans 15 amino acids. The V and J ends lost 7 bases and 7 bases, in that order; junction bases with no gene match: 13. This CDR3 reads CASNWAGGHQQPQHF. Written as DNA, the CDR3 is TGTGCCAGCAATTGGGCAGGGGGGCATCAACAGCCCCAGCATTTT.

The gene calls are TRBV7-2 and TRBJ1-1, with 9 nucleotides matching TRBD1. The junction had 3 bases not matched to a gene; V was cut back by 3 bases and J by 1 base. CDR1 is SGHTA and CDR2 is FQGNSA in the germline V gene. The CDR3 runs to 15 residues. Here the CDR3 DNA reads TGTGCCAGCAGCTTGGACAGGGGTCAGAACACTGAAGCTTTCTTT. Translating gives CASSLDRGQNTEAFF.

This clone was counted only a few times. The rearrangement links TRBV7-3 to TRBJ2-7, with D perhaps being TRBD1 or TRBD2 (5 bases each). The CDR3 has 15 amino acids. V lost 5 bases and J 5 bases, leaving 19 bases between the germline ends. Germline-derived CDR1 and CDR2 are SGHTA and FQGTGA. CDR3 nucleotides: TGTGCCAGCAGCCCGGGACCGGGCGACCCCCACGAGCAGTACTTC. It is translated as CASSPGPGDPHEQYF.